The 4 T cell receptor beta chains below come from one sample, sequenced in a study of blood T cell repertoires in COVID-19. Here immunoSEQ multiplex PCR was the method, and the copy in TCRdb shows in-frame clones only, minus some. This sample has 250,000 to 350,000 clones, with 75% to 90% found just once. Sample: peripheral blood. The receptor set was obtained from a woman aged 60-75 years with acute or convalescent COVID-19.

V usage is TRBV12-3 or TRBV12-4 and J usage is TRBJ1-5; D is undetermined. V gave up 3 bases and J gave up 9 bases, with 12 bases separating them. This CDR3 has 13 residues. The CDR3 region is CASSFVPSGPQHF. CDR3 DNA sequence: TGTGCCAGCAGTTTTGTGCCGTCCGGGCCCCAGCATTTT.

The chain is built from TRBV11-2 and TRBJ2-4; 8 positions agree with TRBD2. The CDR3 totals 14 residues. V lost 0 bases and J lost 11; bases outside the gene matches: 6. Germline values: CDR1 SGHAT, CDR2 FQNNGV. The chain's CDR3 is CASSLDRLAGLQYF. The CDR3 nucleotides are TGTGCCAGCAGCTTAGATCGTCTAGCGGGCCTTCAGTACTTC.

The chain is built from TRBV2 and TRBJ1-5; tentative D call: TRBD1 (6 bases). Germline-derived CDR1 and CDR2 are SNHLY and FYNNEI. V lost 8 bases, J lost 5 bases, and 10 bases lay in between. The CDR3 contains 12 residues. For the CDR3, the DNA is TGTGCCAGCCACAGGGCCGATCAGCCCCAGCATTTT. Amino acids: CASHRADQPQHF.

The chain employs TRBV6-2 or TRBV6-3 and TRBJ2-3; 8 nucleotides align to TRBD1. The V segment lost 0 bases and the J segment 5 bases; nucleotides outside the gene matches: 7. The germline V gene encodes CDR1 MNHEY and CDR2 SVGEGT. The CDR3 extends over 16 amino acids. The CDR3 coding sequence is TGTGCCAGCAGTTACTCGAGCAGGGGGCGCGGAGATACGCAGTATTTT. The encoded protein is CASSYSSRGRGDTQYF.